The 13 T cell receptor beta chains reported below all come from one sample, sequenced in a study of T cells expressing NK-cell markers. From the 5' RACE reads, TCRdb lists one entry per CDR3 protein and no DNA. This repertoire includes 400,000 to 500,000 distinct CDR3 sequences. Material for sequencing was blood T cells: a sorted CD56 or NKG2C T cell subset, CD4+ or CD8+ T cells, or bulk PBMC T cells (not recorded which). The receptors come from a woman between 18 and 70 years old in good health.

This chain uses TRBV9 with TRBJ2-3. CDR1 is SGDLS, CDR2 YYNGEE, per germline. The CDR3 sequence is 15 residues long. Here the CDR3 reads CASSVGGSYTDTQYF.

This rearrangement joins TRBV18 to TRBJ2-5. CDR3 length: 13 residues. The germline V gene encodes CDR1 KGHSH and CDR2 LQKENI. CDR3: CASSQLGQETQYF.

The chain uses TRBV7-2 and TRBJ1-1. CDR3 length: 16 residues. Germline CDR1 is SGHTA and CDR2 is FQGNSA. CDR3 sequence: CASSLALREWGTEAFF.

The genes are TRBV6-5 and TRBJ2-2. The germline gives CDR1 MNHEY, CDR2 SVGAGI. The CDR3 sequence is 14 residues long. CDR3 region: CASSYSRLTGELFF.

The chain carries TRBV4-3 and TRBJ2-7; TCRdb calls TRBD1, which cannot be checked without DNA. The CDR3 totals 13 residues. Per the germline V gene, CDR1 is LGHNA and CDR2 is YSLEER. The CDR3 loop reads CASSPHRDYEQYF.

Here the CDR3 reads CASRDPRRGARNEQFF. The chain employs TRBV25-1 and TRBJ2-1; TCRdb designates TRBD2, a call that cannot be tested without DNA. Germline V lookup: CDR1 MGHDK, CDR2 SYGVNS. There are 16 residues in the CDR3. Full variable domain (missing parts from reference TRBV25-1 and TRBJ2-1): EADIYQTPRYLVIGTGKKITLECSQTMGHDKMYWYQQDPGMELHLIHYSYGVNSTEKGDLSSESTVSRIRTEHFPLTLESARPSHTSQYLCASRDPRRGARNEQFFGPGTRLTVL.

The chain has TRBV27 and TRBJ1-2; TCRdb proposes TRBD1, but this gene call is untestable without DNA. CDR3 length: 14 residues. Germline V gene sequence: CDR1 MNHEY, CDR2 SMNVEV (reference sequence). The CDR3 is CASSTQGAGYGYTF.

This sequence joins TRBV20-1 and TRBJ1-1; TCRdb gives TRBD1 as the D gene, but with no DNA this cannot be confirmed. Germline V gene sequence: CDR1 DFQATT, CDR2 SNEGSKA (reference sequence). CDR3 length: 14 amino acids. CDR3 region: CSARSKGGNTEAFF.

The V and J genes are TRBV3-1 and TRBJ1-5. Looked up from germline, CDR1 is LGHDT and CDR2 is YNNKEL (reference sequence). This CDR3 is built from 12 residues. The CDR3 loop reads CASSQGVGPQHF.

The rearrangement uses TRBV9 and TRBJ1-1; TCRdb calls TRBD1, which cannot be checked without DNA. Germline V gene lookup returns CDR1 SGDLS and CDR2 YYNGEE. The CDR3 covers 16 residues. CDR3: CASSPTGRQGNTEAFF.

The chain links TRBV12-3 or TRBV12-4 to TRBJ1-4; TCRdb's D gene call, TRBD1, goes unchecked for lack of DNA. There are 13 residues in the CDR3. CDR3 protein: CASSFEGDEKLFF.

CDR3 sequence: CASEKTGFDGYTF. V is TRBV6-2 or TRBV6-3 and J is TRBJ1-2; TCRdb selects TRBD1, and the lack of DNA leaves this call unchecked. Germline lookup yields CDR1 MNHEY and CDR2 SVGEGT. The CDR3 covers 13 residues.

The chain carries TRBV20-1 and TRBJ2-1; lacking DNA, the TRBD2 call made by TCRdb goes unchecked. Germline assignment: CDR1 DFQATT and CDR2 SNEGSKA (reference sequence). The CDR3 consists of 15 residues. The CDR3 loop reads CSAAPRASAVDEQFF.